This T cell receptor (beta chain) was captured in a study of CD8 T cells in Susac syndrome. From blood CD8+ and CD4+ T cells, the TCR beta chain was sequenced. Negative isolation yielded CD4+ and CD8+ T cells, and FACS enriched TEMRA cells. V was cut by 3 bases and J by 7 bases, with 16 bases left in between. CDR1 and CDR2 (germline): SGHDN, FVKESK. CDR3 size: 16 residues. A quantity of about 0.5 to 1 ug RNA underwent reverse transcription using random hexamers. It was immunoSEQ multiplex PCR that amplified TCR beta CDR3 across 54 Vbeta and 13 Jbeta. TCRdb analysed the immunoSEQ multiplex PCR reads with MiXCR anew, one entry per CDR3 protein. Altogether tens of thousands of distinct CDR3 sequences are present, around 94% being singletons, with the ten largest covering about 0.52%.

The receptor was derived from a human donor with Susac syndrome. This rearrangement joins TRBV14 to TRBJ1-6, with D possibly matching TRBD1 (6 bases). Source material: CD8+ T cells from PBMCs. The CDR3 bases are TGTGCCAGCAGCCAGAACAGGGAAGGGGCGAATTCACCCCTCCACTTT. Amino acid sequence: CASSQNREGANSPLHF.